This T cell receptor beta chain was recorded in a study of blood T cell repertoires in COVID-19. Study details: The origin of the acute and convalescent COVID-19 samples was the United States, Italy and Spain.

Per the authors' pipeline: For nucleated cells, counts were estimated from reference gene primer amplification. The assay was immunoSEQ multiplex PCR, and TCRdb's table has in-frame clones only and misses some. That table is the source of V, J and clone size, and D and trimming were worked out from the DNA. The sample shows 250,000 or so clones, roughly nine tenths of them seen only once. The source is a woman aged 40 to 50 who had recovered from COVID-19. The sequenced sample was peripheral blood.

CDR3: CASTPARVRETQYF. For the CDR3, the DNA is TGTGCCAGCACCCCGGCCAGAGTGAGGGAGACCCAGTACTTC. This chain connects TRBV7-4 to TRBJ2-5; D unresolved. V was shortened by 7 bases and J by 5 bases, with 17 bases between the two germline ends. The germline V gene has CDR1 SGHVT and CDR2 SQSDAQ. The CDR3 has 14 residues.